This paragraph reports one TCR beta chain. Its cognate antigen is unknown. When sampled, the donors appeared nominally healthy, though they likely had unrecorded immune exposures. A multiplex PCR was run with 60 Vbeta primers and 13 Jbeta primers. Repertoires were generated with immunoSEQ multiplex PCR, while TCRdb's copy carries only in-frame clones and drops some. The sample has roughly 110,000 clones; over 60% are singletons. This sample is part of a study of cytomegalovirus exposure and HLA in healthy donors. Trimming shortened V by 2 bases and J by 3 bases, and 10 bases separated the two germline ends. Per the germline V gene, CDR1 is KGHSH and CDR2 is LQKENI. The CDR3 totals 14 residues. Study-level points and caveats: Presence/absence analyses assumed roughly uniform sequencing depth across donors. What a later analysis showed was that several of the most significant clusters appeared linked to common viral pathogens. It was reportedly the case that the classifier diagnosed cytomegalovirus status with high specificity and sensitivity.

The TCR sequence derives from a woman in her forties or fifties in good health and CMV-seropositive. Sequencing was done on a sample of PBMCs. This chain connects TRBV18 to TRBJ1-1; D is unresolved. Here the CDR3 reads CASSPTQTYTEAFF. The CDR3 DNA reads TGTGCCAGCTCACCAACGCAGACTTACACTGAAGCTTTCTTT.